A single T cell receptor beta chain is shown here with its context. Antigen specificity is unknown. Here immunoSEQ multiplex PCR was the method, and the copy in TCRdb shows in-frame clones only, minus some. The sample carries 2 million to 3 million clones, over 85% recorded once. This specimen belongs to a study of shared clonotypes between healthy human individuals. For the study at large: Two women and a few men aged 18 to 49 made up the donors. CD4 naive cells filled three plates per donor, CD4 memory three, CD8 naive two and CD8 memory one.

Overall study findings and caveats: Non-shared clonotypes had lower generation probabilities than those shared by all four donors.

The sample consisted of naive CD4+ T cells from PBMCs. Subset noted: CD45RA+ positively selected. This clonotype originated in a man in his late teens or twenties in good health. Some clones in this sample may be carry-over from other donors' samples.

In DNA form, the CDR3 reads TGCGCCAGCAGCTTCACTAGCGGGGGATTCACAGATACGCAGTATTTT. Protein: CASSFTSGGFTDTQYF. The chain recombines TRBV5-1 with TRBJ2-3; TRBD2 matches 11 bases. Trimming took 2 bases from V and 2 from J; bases not matched to a gene: 4. CDR1 is SGHRS and CDR2 is YFSETQ in the germline V gene. The length of the CDR3 is 16 residues.